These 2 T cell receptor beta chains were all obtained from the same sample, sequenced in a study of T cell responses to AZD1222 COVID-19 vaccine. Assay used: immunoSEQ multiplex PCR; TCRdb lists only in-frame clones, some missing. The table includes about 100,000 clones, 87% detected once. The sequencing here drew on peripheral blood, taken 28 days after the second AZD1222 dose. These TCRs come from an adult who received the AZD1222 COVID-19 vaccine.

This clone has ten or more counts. The CDR3: CAWSVIPILSGNTIYF. In DNA, the CDR3 is TGTGCCTGGAGTGTAATACCGATCCTCTCTGGAAACACCATATATTTT. The J gene is TRBJ1-3, the V gene TRBV30, with D hard to call. V dropped 0 bases and J dropped 0 bases, with 12 bases sitting between them. The CDR3 length is 16 residues. Germline lookup yields CDR1 GTSNPN and CDR2 SVGIG (reference sequence).

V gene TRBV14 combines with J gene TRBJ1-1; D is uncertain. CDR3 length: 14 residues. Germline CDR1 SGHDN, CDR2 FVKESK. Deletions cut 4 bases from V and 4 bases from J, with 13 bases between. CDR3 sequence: CASSPSWVPTEAFF. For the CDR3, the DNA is TGTGCCAGCAGCCCGAGTTGGGTCCCCACTGAAGCTTTCTTT.